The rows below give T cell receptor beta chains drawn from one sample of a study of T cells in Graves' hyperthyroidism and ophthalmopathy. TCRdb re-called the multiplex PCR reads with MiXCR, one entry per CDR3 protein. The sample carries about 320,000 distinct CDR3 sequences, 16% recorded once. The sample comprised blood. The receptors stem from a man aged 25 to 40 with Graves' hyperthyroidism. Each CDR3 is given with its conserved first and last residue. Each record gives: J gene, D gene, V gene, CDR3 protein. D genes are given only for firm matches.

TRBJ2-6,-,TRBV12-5,CASGLVGVDGANVLTF
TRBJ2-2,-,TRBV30,CAWSGSVNTGELFF
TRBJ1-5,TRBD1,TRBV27,CASREQGAGYQPQHF
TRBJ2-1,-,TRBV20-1,CSALDPRGFDEQFF
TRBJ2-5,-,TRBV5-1,CASSNRVGETQYF
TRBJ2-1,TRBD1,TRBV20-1,CSARDPGTGGLSFF
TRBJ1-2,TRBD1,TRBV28,CASSLGIGTGVHGYTF
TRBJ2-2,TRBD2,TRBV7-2,CASSLQREHGELFF
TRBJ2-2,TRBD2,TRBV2,CASNWRESTGELFF
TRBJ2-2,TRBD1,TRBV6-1,CASSYSRDRVLLGTGELFF
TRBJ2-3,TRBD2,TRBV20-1,CSARDLLAGGSSTDTQYF
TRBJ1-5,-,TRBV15,CATSGRSHNQPQHF
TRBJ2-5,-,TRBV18,CASSPPSERGGTQYF
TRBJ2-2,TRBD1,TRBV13,CASSSDRTGELFF
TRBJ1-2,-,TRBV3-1,CASSQGTSYGYTF
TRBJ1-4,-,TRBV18,CASSPTSGALGEKLFF
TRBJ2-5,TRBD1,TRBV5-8,CASSATGTGSIETQYF
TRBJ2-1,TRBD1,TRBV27,CASSLVQGANEQFF
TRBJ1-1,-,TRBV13,CASSWAGTANTEAFF
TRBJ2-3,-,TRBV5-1,CASSLAGFTTDTQYF
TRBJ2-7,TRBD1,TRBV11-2,CASGGQAYEQYF
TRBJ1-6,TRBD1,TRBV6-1,CASRSRQGPEAPLHF
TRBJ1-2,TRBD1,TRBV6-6,CASSYTTTGDNYGYTF
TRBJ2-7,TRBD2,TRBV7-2,CASSPLPSLAGRPYEQYF
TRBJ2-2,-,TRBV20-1,CSASRQGRTTGELFF
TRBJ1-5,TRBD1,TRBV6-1,CASSSRQGHQPQHF
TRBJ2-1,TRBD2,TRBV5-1,CASSLSPGLASNEQFF
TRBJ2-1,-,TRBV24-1,CATSDSLQRGRFYNEQFF
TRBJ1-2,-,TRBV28,CASSLGDSGGYTF
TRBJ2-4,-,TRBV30,CAWSGGVGNIQYF
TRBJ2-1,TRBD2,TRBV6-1,CASSWGLAGHNEQFF
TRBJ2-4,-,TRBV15,CATSRFPGVQRDIQYF
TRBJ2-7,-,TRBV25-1,CASSATHDYEQYF
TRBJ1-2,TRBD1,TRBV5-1,CASSLGQGEGYGYTF
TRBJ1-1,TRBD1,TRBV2,CASSEDRGVTEAFF
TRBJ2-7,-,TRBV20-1,CSASPGDRIAGSEQYF
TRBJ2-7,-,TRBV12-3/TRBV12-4,CASSSFTAPPYEQYF
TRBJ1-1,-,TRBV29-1,CSVLRRQNTEAFF
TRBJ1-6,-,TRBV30,CAWSFGSGDSPLHF
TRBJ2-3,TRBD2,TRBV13,CASSLGAGGPPNTQYF
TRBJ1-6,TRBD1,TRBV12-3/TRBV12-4,CASSDRDRWDSPLHF
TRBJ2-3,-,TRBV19,CASSIGGADTQYF
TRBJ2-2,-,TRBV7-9,CASSHRVTNTGELFF
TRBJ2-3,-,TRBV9,CASSPIPHMTDTQYF
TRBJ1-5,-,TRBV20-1,CSAKGGGPDSNQPQHF
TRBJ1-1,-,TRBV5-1,CASSLQGLFTEAFF
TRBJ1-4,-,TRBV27,CASSGWTANEELFF
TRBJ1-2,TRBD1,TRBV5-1,CASSGGQANYGYTF
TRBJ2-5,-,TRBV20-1,CSATPGRRQTQYF
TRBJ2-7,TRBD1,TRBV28,CASSLWGDSAEQYF